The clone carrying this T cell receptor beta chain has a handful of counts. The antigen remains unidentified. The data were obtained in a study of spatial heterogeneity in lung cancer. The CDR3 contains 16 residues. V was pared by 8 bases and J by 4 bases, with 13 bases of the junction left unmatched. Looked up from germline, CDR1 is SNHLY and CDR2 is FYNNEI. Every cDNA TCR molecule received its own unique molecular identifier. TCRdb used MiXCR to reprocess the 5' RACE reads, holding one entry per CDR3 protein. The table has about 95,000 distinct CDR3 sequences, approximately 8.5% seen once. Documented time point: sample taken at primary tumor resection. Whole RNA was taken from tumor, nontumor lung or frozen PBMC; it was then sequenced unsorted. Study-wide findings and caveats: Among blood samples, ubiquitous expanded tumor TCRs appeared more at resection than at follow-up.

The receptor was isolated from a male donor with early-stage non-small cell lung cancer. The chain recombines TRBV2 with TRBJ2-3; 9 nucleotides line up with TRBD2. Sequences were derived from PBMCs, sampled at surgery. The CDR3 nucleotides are TGTGCCAGCTTTGGCGATAGCGGGAGACGGGCAGATACGCAGTATTTT. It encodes CASFGDSGRRADTQYF.